The rows below give T cell receptor beta chains drawn from one sample of a study of blood T cell repertoires in COVID-19. Sequencing was performed with immunoSEQ multiplex PCR; in TCRdb, only in-frame clones are kept and a portion is missing. The sample consists of more than 85,000 clones, nearly 90% of them appearing once. Sequencing used peripheral blood. The receptor source for this set is a man in his 70s with acute or convalescent COVID-19. CDR3s leave out the opening cysteine and the closing phenylalanine or tryptophan. Each record gives: D gene, V gene, J gene, CDR3 protein. A D gene is named only where the DNA matches it firmly.

D gene: .
V gene: TRBV5-4
J gene: TRBJ1-1
CDR3 protein: ASSLNRRDTEAF

D gene: .
V gene: TRBV30
J gene: TRBJ1-1
CDR3 protein: AWSVNRDTEAF

D gene: TRBD1
V gene: TRBV6-5
J gene: TRBJ1-2
CDR3 protein: ASSPRTGIYGYT

D gene: TRBD1
V gene: TRBV6-5
J gene: TRBJ2-3
CDR3 protein: ASRDRGSLTDTQY

D gene: TRBD1
V gene: TRBV6-5
J gene: TRBJ1-3
CDR3 protein: ASSPTGGGNTIY

D gene: TRBD1
V gene: TRBV2
J gene: TRBJ1-3
CDR3 protein: ASGDRGVPGSAIY

D gene: .
V gene: TRBV9
J gene: TRBJ1-6
CDR3 protein: ASSDPGGGYNSPLH

D gene: .
V gene: TRBV5-6
J gene: TRBJ1-3
CDR3 protein: ASSQTGQGGNTIY

D gene: .
V gene: TRBV7-9
J gene: TRBJ2-7
CDR3 protein: ASSLGSQYEQY

D gene: TRBD1
V gene: TRBV7-9
J gene: TRBJ1-2
CDR3 protein: ASSLLGTGQGYT

D gene: TRBD2
V gene: TRBV6-5
J gene: TRBJ2-2
CDR3 protein: ASSYSSSGGTGELF

D gene: .
V gene: TRBV9
J gene: TRBJ2-5
CDR3 protein: ASNSGNEGTQY

D gene: .
V gene: TRBV30
J gene: TRBJ2-7
CDR3 protein: AWSGLAYEQY

D gene: .
V gene: TRBV2
J gene: TRBJ2-3
CDR3 protein: ASSRGIDTQY

D gene: .
V gene: TRBV24-1
J gene: TRBJ2-3
CDR3 protein: ATSDPSPNRDGTDTQY

D gene: TRBD2
V gene: TRBV5-1
J gene: TRBJ2-5
CDR3 protein: ASSLTSGGVMETQY

D gene: .
V gene: TRBV5-1
J gene: TRBJ2-5
CDR3 protein: ASRETGTETQY

D gene: .
V gene: TRBV5-4
J gene: TRBJ2-2
CDR3 protein: ASSLAATSSGELF

D gene: TRBD2
V gene: TRBV10-2
J gene: TRBJ2-7
CDR3 protein: ASSAGLAGPYEQY

D gene: .
V gene: TRBV5-5
J gene: TRBJ2-2
CDR3 protein: ASSLPGVWAENTGELF

D gene: TRBD1
V gene: TRBV28
J gene: TRBJ1-2
CDR3 protein: ASRPGTGALHYGYT

D gene: .
V gene: TRBV10-3
J gene: TRBJ2-7
CDR3 protein: AIMGAGAYEQY